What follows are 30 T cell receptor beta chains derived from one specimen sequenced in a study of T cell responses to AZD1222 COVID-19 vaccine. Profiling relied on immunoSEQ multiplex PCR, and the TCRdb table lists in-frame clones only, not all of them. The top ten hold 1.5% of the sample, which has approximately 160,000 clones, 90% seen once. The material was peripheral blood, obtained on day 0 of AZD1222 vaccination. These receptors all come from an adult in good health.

The CDR3 protein is CASSPFLPGTNEKLFF. The CDR3 DNA reads TGTGCCAGTAGTCCGTTTCTTCCAGGCACAAATGAAAAACTGTTTTTT. The V and J genes are TRBV19 and TRBJ1-4, with unresolved D. CDR3 length: 16 amino acids. Germline CDR1 and CDR2: LNHDA and SQIVND (reference sequence). V was clipped by 5 bases and J by 5 bases, with 18 bases between them.

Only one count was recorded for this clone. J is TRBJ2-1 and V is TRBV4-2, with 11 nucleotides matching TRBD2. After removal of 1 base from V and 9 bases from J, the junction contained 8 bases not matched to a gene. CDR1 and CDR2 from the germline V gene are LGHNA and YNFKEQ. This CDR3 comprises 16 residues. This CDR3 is CASSQASSGGISEQFF. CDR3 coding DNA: TGTGCCAGCAGCCAAGCCTCTAGCGGGGGGATCTCTGAGCAGTTCTTC.

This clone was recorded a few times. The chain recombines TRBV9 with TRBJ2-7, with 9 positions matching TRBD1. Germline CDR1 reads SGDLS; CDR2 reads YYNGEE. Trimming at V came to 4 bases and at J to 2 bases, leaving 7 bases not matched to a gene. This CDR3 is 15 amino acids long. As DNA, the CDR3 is TGTGCCAGCAGCAAATCCGGGACAGGGCCCTACGAGCAGTACTTC. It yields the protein CASSKSGTGPYEQYF.

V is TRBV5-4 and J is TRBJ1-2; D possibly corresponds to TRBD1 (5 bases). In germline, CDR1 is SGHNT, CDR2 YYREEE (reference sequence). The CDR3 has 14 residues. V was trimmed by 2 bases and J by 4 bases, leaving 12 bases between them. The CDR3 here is CASSFKGRGYGYTF. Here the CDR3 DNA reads TGTGCCAGCAGCTTCAAGGGAAGGGGCTATGGCTACACCTTC.

The CDR3 is CATSDGMNTEAFF. The DNA of the CDR3 is TGTGCCACCAGTGACGGTATGAACACTGAAGCTTTCTTT. The V gene is TRBV24-1, the J gene TRBJ1-1; D not resolved. The germline V and J ends were trimmed by 4 bases and 0 bases, with 5 bases remaining between them. CDR1 KGHDR and CDR2 SFDVKD come from the germline V gene. The CDR3 is made up of 13 amino acids.

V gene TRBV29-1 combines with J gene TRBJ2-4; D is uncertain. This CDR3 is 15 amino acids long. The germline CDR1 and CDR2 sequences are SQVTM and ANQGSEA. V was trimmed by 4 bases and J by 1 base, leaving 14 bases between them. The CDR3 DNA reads TGCAGCGTTGGATCCGGATCAGCCGCCAAAAACATTCAGTACTTC. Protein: CSVGSGSAAKNIQYF.

Written as DNA, the CDR3 is TGTGCCAGCAGTGATCCGGACAGGGGGCTCACTGAAGCTTTCTTT. Protein product: CASSDPDRGLTEAFF. The V gene is TRBV25-1, the J gene TRBJ1-1, with TRBD1 matching over 11 bases. With V trimmed by 3 bases and J by 4 bases, 4 bases remained unmatched. CDR1 and CDR2 (germline): MGHDK, SYGVNS. CDR3 length: 15 amino acids.

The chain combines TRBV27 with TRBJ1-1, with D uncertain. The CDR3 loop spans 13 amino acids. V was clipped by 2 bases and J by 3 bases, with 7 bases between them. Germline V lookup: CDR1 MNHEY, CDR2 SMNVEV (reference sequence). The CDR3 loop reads CASSLSLDTEAFF. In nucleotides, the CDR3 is TGTGCCAGCAGTTTAAGCTTGGACACTGAAGCTTTCTTT.

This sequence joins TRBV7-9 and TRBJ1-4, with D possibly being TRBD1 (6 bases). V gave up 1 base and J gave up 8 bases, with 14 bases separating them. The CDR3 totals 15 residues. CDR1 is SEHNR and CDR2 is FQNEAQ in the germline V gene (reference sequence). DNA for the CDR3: TGTGCCAGCAGCTTAGTAGGGGGTTCCCGAGAAAAACTGTTTTTT. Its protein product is CASSLVGGSREKLFF.

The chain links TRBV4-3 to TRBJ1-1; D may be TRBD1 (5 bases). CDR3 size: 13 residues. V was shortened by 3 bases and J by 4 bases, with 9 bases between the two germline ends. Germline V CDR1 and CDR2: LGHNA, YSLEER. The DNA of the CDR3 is TGCGCCAGCAGCCATCAGGGAGGCACTGAAGCTTTCTTT. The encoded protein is CASSHQGGTEAFF.

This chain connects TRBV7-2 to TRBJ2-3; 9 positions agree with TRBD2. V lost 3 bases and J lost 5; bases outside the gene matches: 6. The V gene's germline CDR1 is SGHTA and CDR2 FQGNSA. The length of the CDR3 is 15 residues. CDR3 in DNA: TGTGCCAGCAGCTTTCCGGGACTAGCAGGAGATACGCAGTATTTT. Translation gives CASSFPGLAGDTQYF.

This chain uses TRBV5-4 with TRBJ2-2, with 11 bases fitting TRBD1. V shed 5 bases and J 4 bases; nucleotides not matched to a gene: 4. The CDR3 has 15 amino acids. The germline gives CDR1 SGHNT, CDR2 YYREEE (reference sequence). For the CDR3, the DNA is TGTGCCAGCAGAGGGGACAGGGGGGTCACCGGGGAGCTGTTTTTT. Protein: CASRGDRGVTGELFF.

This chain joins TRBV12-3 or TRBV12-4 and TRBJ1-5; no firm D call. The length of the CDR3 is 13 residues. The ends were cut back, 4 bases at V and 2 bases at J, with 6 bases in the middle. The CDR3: CASSSYGNQPQHF. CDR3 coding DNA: TGTGCCAGCAGTTCATATGGCAATCAGCCCCAGCATTTT.

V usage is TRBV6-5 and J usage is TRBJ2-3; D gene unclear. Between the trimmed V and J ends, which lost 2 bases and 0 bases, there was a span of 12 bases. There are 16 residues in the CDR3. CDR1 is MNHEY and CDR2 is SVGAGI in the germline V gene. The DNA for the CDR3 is TGTGCCAGCAGTTACGTCTATCTTCCTAGCACAGATACGCAGTATTTT. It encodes CASSYVYLPSTDTQYF.

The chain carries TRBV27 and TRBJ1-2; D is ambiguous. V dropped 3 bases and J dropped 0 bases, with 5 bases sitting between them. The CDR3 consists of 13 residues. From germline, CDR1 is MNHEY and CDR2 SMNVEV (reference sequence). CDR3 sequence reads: CASSFAANYGYTF. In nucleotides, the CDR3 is TGTGCCAGCAGTTTCGCGGCTAACTATGGCTACACCTTC.

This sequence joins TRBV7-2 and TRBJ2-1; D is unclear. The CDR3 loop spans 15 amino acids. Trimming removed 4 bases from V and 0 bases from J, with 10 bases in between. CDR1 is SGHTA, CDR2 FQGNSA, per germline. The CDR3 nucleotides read TGTGCCAGCAGCTCTTTTATGAGCTCCTACAATGAGCAGTTCTTC. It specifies CASSSFMSSYNEQFF.

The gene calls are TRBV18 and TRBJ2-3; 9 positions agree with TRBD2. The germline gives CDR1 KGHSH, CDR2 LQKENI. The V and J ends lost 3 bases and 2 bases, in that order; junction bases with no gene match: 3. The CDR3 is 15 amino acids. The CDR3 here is CASSPGLADTDTQYF. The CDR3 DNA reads TGTGCCAGCTCACCGGGACTAGCAGACACAGATACGCAGTATTTT.

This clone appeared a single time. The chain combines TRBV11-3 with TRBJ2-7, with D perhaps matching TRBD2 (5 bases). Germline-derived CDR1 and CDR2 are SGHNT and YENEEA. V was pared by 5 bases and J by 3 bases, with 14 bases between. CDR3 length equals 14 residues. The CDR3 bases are TGTGCCAGCAGCCCCTCGACTACCCGCTACGAGCAGTACTTC. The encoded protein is CASSPSTTRYEQYF.

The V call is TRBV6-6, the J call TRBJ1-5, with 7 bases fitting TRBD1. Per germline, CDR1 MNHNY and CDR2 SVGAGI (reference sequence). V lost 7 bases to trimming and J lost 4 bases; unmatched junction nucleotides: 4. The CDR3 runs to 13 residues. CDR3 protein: CASNTGENQPQHF. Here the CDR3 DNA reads TGTGCCAGCAATACAGGGGAGAATCAGCCCCAGCATTTT.

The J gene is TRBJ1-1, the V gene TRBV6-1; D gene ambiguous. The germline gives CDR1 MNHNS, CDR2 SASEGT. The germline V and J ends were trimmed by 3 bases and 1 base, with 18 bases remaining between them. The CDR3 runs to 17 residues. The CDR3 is CASSDLPVRERNTEAFF. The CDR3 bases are TGTGCCAGCAGTGACCTACCGGTTAGGGAGCGGAACACTGAAGCTTTCTTT.

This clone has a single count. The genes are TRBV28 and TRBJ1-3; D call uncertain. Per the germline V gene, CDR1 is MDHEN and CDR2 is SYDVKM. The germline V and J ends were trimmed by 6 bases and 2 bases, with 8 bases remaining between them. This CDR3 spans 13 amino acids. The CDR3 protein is CASSGPTGNTIYF. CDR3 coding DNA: TGTGCCAGCAGCGGCCCTACTGGAAACACCATATATTTT.

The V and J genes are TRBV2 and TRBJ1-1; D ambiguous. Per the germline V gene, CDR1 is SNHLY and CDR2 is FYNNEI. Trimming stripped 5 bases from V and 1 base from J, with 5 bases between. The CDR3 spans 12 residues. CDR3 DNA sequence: TGTGCCAGCAGTCGGACGAACACTGAAGCTTTCTTT. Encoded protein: CASSRTNTEAFF.

The DNA for the CDR3 is TGTGCCAGTAATCCCGACAGGGTCCAAGGCTACACCTTC. As protein: CASNPDRVQGYTF. V is TRBV19 and J is TRBJ1-2; 7 bases match TRBD1. In germline, CDR1 is LNHDA, CDR2 SQIVND (reference sequence). The trim removed 7 bases at V and 8 bases at J, leaving 10 bases unmatched. The CDR3 sequence is 13 residues long. Supplemented by reference TRBV19 and TRBJ1-2, the full variable domain reads DGGITQSPKYLFRKEGQNVTLSCEQNLNHDAMYWYRQDPGQGLRLIYYSQIVNDFQKGDIAEGYSVSREKKESFPLTVTSAQKNPTAFYLCASNPDRVQGYTFGSGTRLTVV.

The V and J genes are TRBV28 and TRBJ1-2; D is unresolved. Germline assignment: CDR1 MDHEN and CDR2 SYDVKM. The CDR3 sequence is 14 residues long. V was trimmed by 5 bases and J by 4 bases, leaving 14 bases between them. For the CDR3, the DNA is TGTGCCAGCAGTGCCCGGCTGATGGGCTATGGCTACACCTTC. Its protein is CASSARLMGYGYTF.

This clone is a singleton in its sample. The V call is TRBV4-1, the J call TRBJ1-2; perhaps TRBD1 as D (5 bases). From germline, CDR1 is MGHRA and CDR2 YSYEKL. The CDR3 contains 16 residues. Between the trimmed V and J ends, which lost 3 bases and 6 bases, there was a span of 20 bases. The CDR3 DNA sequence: TGCGCCAGCAGCCACACAACCCCGGGACCGAAAGATGGCTACACCTTC. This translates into CASSHTTPGPKDGYTF.

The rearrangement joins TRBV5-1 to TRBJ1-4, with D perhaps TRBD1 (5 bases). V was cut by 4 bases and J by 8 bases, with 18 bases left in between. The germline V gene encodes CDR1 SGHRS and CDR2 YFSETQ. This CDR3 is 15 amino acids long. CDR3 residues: CASSHRTGVLEKLFF. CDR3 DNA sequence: TGCGCCAGCAGCCATAGGACGGGGGTTCTCGAAAAACTGTTTTTT.

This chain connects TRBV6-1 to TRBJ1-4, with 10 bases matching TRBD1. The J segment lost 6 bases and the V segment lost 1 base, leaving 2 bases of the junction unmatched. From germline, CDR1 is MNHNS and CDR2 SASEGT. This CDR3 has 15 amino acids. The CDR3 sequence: CASSEGGTGDEKLFF. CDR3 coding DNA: TGTGCCAGCAGTGAAGGGGGGACAGGGGATGAAAAACTGTTTTTT.

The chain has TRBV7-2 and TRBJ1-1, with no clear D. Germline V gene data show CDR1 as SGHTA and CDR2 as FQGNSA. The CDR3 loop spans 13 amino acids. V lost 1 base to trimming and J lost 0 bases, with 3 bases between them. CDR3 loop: CASSLEMNTEAFF. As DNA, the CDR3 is TGTGCCAGCAGCTTAGAAATGAACACTGAAGCTTTCTTT.

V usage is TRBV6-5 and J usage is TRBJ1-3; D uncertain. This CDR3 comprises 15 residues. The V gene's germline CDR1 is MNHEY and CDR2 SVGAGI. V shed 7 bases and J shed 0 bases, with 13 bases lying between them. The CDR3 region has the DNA TGTGCCAGCAATTTATGGGATAACTCTGGAAACACCATATATTTT. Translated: CASNLWDNSGNTIYF.

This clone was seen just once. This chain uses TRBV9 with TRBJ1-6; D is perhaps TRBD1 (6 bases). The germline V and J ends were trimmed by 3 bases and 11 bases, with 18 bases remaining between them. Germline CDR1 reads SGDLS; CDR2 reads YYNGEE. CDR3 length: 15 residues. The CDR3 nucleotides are TGTGCCAGCAGCGCAGGGGCAGGCCTCCGGGCACCCCTCCACTTT. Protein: CASSAGAGLRAPLHF.